Listed below are T cell receptor beta chains from one sample, sequenced in a study of CD8+CD57+ T cells in acquired aplastic anemia. Each CDR3 protein is one row after TCRdb ran MiXCR on the reads. The sample has 450,000 to 550,000 distinct CDR3 sequences, around 30% seen once. The sequencing input was sorted CD4+, CD8+, or CD8+CD57+ T cells (not recorded which) from PBMCs. The receptors stem from a human donor with aplastic anemia. CDR3s include the opening cysteine and the closing phenylalanine or tryptophan. The D gene is left open where the match is weak. Part of the rows lack a size; the others show once, few, many or a class for expanded clones.

>TRBV11-1|TRBJ2-7|.|TRBD2
CASSRLAGGSTCEQYF
TGTGCCAGCAGCCGCCTAGCGGGGGGCTCTACCTGCGAGCAGTACTTC
>TRBV20-1|TRBJ2-3|.|.
CSVKRFMWGSGTDTQYF
TGCAGTGTTAAACGATTTATGTGGGGAAGCGGCACAGATACGCAGTATTTT
>TRBV12-3/TRBV12-4|TRBJ1-1|few|TRBD1
CASRGQGPGTEAFF
TGTGCCAGCAGGGGACAGGGACCCGGCACTGAAGCTTTCTTT
>TRBV19|TRBJ1-1|.|.
CASRERSLEAFF
TGTGCCAGCAGGGAGAGAAGCCTTGAAGCTTTCTTT
>TRBV20-1|TRBJ1-1|many|.
CSARGLNTEAFF
TGCAGTGCTAGGGGCCTGAACACTGAAGCTTTCTTT
>TRBV7-2|TRBJ1-1|few|.
CASSSRIGNTEAFF
TGTGCCAGCAGCTCCCGAATTGGGAACACTGAAGCTTTCTTT
>TRBV20-1|TRBJ1-6|few|.
CSARDWGSYNSPLHF
TGCAGTGCTAGAGATTGGGGATCCTATAATTCACCCCTCCACTTT
>TRBV10-3|TRBJ2-1|once|TRBD2
CAISDQGLAGYEQSF
TGTGCCATCAGTGACCAGGGACTAGCGGGATATGAGCAGTCCTTC
>TRBV9|TRBJ2-3|.|TRBD2
CASSVSGGATDTQYF
TGTGCCAGCAGCGTTAGCGGGGGGGCAACAGATACGCAGTATTTT
>TRBV7-9|TRBJ2-3|few|TRBD2
CASSSGGTADTQYF
TGTGCCAGCAGCTCGGGGGGGACCGCAGATACGCAGTATTTT
>TRBV2|TRBJ2-1|many|TRBD2
CASSDTGTRFNEQFF
TGTGCCAGCAGTGATACGGGGACTAGGTTCAATGAGCAGTTCTTC
>TRBV5-4|TRBJ1-2|few|.
CASSLRRGTGYTF
TGTGCCAGCAGCTTGAGACGGGGTACTGGCTACACCTTC
>TRBV7-9|TRBJ1-5|many|.
CASSTTEYQPQHF
TGTGCCAGCAGCACGACAGAGTATCAGCCCCAGCATTTT
>TRBV19|TRBJ1-5|few|TRBD1
CASTSNRGLKGNQPQHF
TGTGCCAGTACCTCAAACAGGGGGCTAAAAGGCAATCAGCCCCAGCATTTT
>TRBV25-1|TRBJ2-5|.|.
CASSDFGRNQETQYF
TGTGCCAGCAGTGATTTTGGCAGAAACCAAGAGACCCAGTACTTC
>TRBV10-3|TRBJ2-7|.|.
CASSQTSIREQYF
TGTGCCAGCAGTCAGACTAGTATACGCGAGCAGTACTTC
>TRBV2|TRBJ1-4|many|TRBD1
CASRTYRGGGEKLFF
TGTGCCAGCAGGACCTACAGGGGCGGGGGTGAAAAACTGTTTTTT
>TRBV29-1|TRBJ2-2|few|TRBD1
CSVNRGSGELFF
TGCAGCGTTAACAGGGGGTCCGGGGAGCTGTTTTTT
>TRBV11-2|TRBJ1-6|many|TRBD1
CASSLGGGQGASPLHF
TGTGCCAGCAGCTTAGGAGGAGGGCAGGGGGCATCACCCCTCCACTTT
>TRBV12-3/TRBV12-4|TRBJ2-5|.|.
CASSSWGSNRVREETQYF
TGTGCCAGCAGTTCCTGGGGATCAAACAGGGTGCGGGAAGAGACCCAGTACTTC
>TRBV19|TRBJ2-1|.|.
CASSFNPGHLYNEQFF
TGTGCCAGTAGTTTCAATCCGGGACACCTATACAATGAGCAGTTCTTC
>TRBV2|TRBJ2-5|many|.
CASRRGQETQYF
TGTGCCAGCAGACGGGGGCAAGAGACCCAGTACTTC
>TRBV18|TRBJ2-1|.|.
CASSPLEASYSYNEQFF
TGTGCCAGCTCACCACTTGAGGCATCCTATTCCTACAATGAGCAGTTCTTC
>TRBV9|TRBJ1-2|many|.
CASSVADLSGYTF
TGTGCCAGCAGCGTAGCTGATCTGAGTGGCTACACCTTC
>TRBV2|TRBJ2-2|.|TRBD1
CASSADRRRTGELFF
TGTGCCAGCAGTGCGGACAGGCGGCGCACCGGGGAGCTGTTTTTT
>TRBV14|TRBJ1-1|many|.
CASSQRRQTNTEAFF
TGTGCCAGCAGCCAACGTAGACAGACAAACACTGAAGCTTTCTTT
>TRBV6-5|TRBJ1-1|.|.
CASSYFAGVNTEAFF
TGTGCCAGCAGTTATTTCGCCGGAGTGAACACTGAAGCTTTCTTT
>TRBV27|TRBJ1-2|.|.
CASSRMGGNYGYTF
TGTGCCAGCAGTCGGATGGGGGGAAACTATGGCTACACCTTC
>TRBV11-1|TRBJ2-1|.|.
CASSPNPLGNEQFF
TGTGCCAGCAGCCCTAACCCTCTCGGAAATGAGCAGTTCTTC
>TRBV29-1|TRBJ1-2|many|.
CSAARGDYGYTF
TGCAGCGCGGCCCGTGGGGACTATGGCTACACCTTC
>TRBV25-1|TRBJ2-2|many|TRBD2
CASRPGRGVGGELFF
TGTGCCAGCCGACCGGGGCGGGGGGTTGGCGGGGAGCTGTTTTTT
>TRBV15|TRBJ2-6|.|.
CATSREGVSGANVLTF
TGTGCCACCAGCAGAGAGGGCGTTAGCGGGGCCAACGTCCTGACTTTC